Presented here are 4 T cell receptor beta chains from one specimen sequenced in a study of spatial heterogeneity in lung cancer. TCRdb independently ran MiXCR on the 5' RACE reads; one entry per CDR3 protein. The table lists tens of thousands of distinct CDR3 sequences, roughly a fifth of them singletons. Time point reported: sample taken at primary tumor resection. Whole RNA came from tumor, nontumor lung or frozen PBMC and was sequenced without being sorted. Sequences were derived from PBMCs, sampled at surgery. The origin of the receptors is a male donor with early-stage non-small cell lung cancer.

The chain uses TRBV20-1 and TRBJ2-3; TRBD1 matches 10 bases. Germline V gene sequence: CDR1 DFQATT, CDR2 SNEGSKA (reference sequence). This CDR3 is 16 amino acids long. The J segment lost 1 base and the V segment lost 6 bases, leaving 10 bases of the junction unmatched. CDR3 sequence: CSANGQGVIGTDTQYF. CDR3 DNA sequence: TGCAGTGCCAACGGACAGGGGGTAATAGGCACAGATACGCAGTATTTT.

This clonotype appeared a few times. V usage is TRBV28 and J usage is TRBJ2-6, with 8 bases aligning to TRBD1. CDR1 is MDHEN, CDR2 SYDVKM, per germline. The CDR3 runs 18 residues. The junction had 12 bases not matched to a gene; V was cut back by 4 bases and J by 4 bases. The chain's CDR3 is CASSSEQGAAFGANVLTF. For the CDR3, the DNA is TGTGCCAGCAGTTCGGAGCAGGGGGCGGCGTTCGGGGCCAACGTCCTGACTTTC.

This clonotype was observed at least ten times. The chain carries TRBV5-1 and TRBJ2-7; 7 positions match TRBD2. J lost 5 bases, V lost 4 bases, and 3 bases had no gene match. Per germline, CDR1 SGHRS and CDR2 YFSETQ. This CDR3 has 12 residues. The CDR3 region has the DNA TGCGCCAGCAGCGGGGGGGTCCACGAGCAGTACTTC. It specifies CASSGGVHEQYF.

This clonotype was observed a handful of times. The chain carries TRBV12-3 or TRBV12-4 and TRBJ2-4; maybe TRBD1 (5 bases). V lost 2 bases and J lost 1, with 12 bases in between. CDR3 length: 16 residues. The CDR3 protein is CASSLRSPGAKNIQYF. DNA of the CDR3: TGTGCCAGCAGTTTAAGGTCCCCAGGGGCCAAAAACATTCAGTACTTC.